The clone carrying this T cell receptor (beta chain) has only one observation. Antigen: not known. Amplified regions were TCR beta CDR3 sequences from RNA transcripts. Primed by the HTBI set, a first-round RT-PCR was run on the TCR CDR3. TCRdb re-called the multiplex PCR reads with MiXCR, one entry per CDR3 protein. The repertoire has over 500,000 distinct CDR3 sequences, about 16% of them found once; the top ten carry approximately 30%. This entry belongs to a study of T cells in Graves' hyperthyroidism and ophthalmopathy. The study, taken as a whole, reports: A model using 13 V-J features told ophthalmopathy apart from stable hyperthyroidism.

Researchers barred patients who had uncontrolled infection, other autoimmune disease, pregnancy or lactation. The CDR3 contains 15 residues. V gave up 4 bases and J gave up 3 bases; unmatched junction bases: 4. The germline V gene encodes CDR1 SEHNR and CDR2 FQNEAQ (reference sequence). This receptor was obtained from a woman aged 25 to 39 with Graves' ophthalmopathy. The chain uses TRBV7-9 and TRBJ2-1, with 9 bases that match TRBD1. The specimen sequenced was blood. CDR3 coding DNA: TGTGCCAGCAGCTATAGGGACAGGGACTACAATGAGCAGTTCTTC. Encoded protein: CASSYRDRDYNEQFF.